This entry features one TCR beta chain sequence. What it binds is unknown. This sample stems from a study of blood T cells in healthy people across ages. With a J-beta primer mix and a sample-barcoded 5' primer, a second PCR ran 7 to 11 cycles. TCRdb reprocessed the 5' RACE reads with MiXCR, giving one entry per CDR3 protein. Of about 570,000 distinct CDR3 sequences in the sample, 27% were seen once. Overall study results and limits: Estimates of diversity drawn from one million T cells were considered underestimates.

Each donor's blood draw was 7.5 to 10 milliliters of peripheral blood. The junction had 4 bases not matched to a gene; V was cut back by 0 bases and J by 4 bases. Germline values: CDR1 SGHDT, CDR2 YYEEEE. This CDR3 region has 15 residues. The sample taken for sequencing was blood. The chain recombines TRBV5-6 with TRBJ2-1; 7 bases fit TRBD1. The source is a woman in her 70s in good health. CDR3 protein: CASSLEGAGYNEQFF. CDR3 sequence (DNA): TGTGCCAGCAGCTTGGAGGGGGCGGGTTACAATGAGCAGTTCTTC.